This T cell receptor (beta chain) was recovered during a study of blood T cell repertoires in COVID-19. Study-level background: The United States, Italy and Spain provided the acute and convalescent COVID-19 samples. Nucleic acid was either cDNA or gDNA, and it came from T cells, B-cell-depleted T cells, or PBMCs.

Study processing details: The authors estimated nucleated cell counts from reference gene primer amplification. The data were produced by immunoSEQ multiplex PCR, yet TCRdb's version contains in-frame clones alone and is incomplete. V and J calls and clone size are as listed in that table; D and trimming were resolved from the DNA. The sample holds over 95,000 clones; 65% to 85% are singletons and the top ten take 2%. This CDR3 contains 15 residues. Germline-derived CDR1 and CDR2 are SGHTA and FQGNSA. V lost 5 bases and J lost 2; bases outside the gene matches: 6. V and J are TRBV7-2 and TRBJ1-1, with TRBD1 matching 9 bases. The sample was peripheral blood. This receptor was obtained from a man aged 65 to 85 with active or convalescent COVID-19. CDR3 residues: CASSLTTGGNTEAFF. The CDR3 DNA reads TGTGCCAGCAGCCTAACGACAGGGGGAAACACTGAAGCTTTCTTT.